The 2 T cell receptor beta chains below were found in one sample sequenced in a study of spatial heterogeneity in lung cancer. Time point in this sample: sample taken at primary tumor resection. For these TCRs, the target antigens are not known. MiXCR, applied by TCRdb to the 5' RACE reads, yields one record per CDR3 protein. The table has 20,000 or so distinct CDR3 sequences, 6.5% seen once. Whole-study results and caveats: Expanded intratumoral alpha and beta TCR counts tracked tumor mutation counts.

The source was lung tumor tissue, collected at surgery. The receptors shown here come from a female donor with early-stage non-small cell lung cancer.

This clonotype has ten or more counts. CDR3 bases: TGTGCCAGCAGCTTAAAGCCTAGCGGGACCTACGAGCAGTACTTC. Its protein is CASSLKPSGTYEQYF. This chain uses TRBV7-2 with TRBJ2-7, with TRBD2 identical over 9 bases. Germline assignment: CDR1 SGHTA and CDR2 FQGNSA. The CDR3 is 15 residues long. V was clipped by 2 bases and J by 2 bases; unmatched bases: 4.

This clonotype was seen many times. V and J are TRBV15 and TRBJ1-1; the match to TRBD1 covers 7 bases. In germline, CDR1 is LNHNV, CDR2 YYDKDF (reference sequence). V was pared by 1 base and J by 5 bases, with 4 bases of the junction left unmatched. CDR3 length: 14 residues. CDR3 protein: CATSRGQGGTEAFF. The CDR3 DNA reads TGTGCCACCAGCAGAGGCCAGGGGGGTACTGAAGCTTTCTTT.